The rows below give T cell receptor beta chains drawn from one sample of a study of blood T cell repertoires in COVID-19. The assay was immunoSEQ multiplex PCR, and TCRdb's table has in-frame clones only and misses some. The sample has under 300,000 clones; approximately 80% are singletons. Material for sequencing was PBMCs or T cells enriched from blood (not recorded which). All receptors derive from a man aged 35-49 years who had recovered from COVID-19. The CDR3 runs from the conserved cysteine through the conserved F or W. D genes are given only for firm matches. Only some rows state a clone size, as once, few, many or a class for expanded clones.

.,TRBJ1-5,.,TRBV15,TGTGCCACCAGCAGAGATCGTCAGCCCCAGCATTTT,CATSRDRQPQHF
.,TRBJ2-5,TRBD2,TRBV5-4,TGTGCCAGCAGCGGACTAGGGGAGACCCAGTACTTC,CASSGLGETQYF
.,TRBJ2-5,TRBD2,TRBV20-1,TGCAGTGCTAGTAATCCGACTAGCGGAGGGGAGACCCAGTACTTC,CSASNPTSGGETQYF
.,TRBJ2-3,TRBD1,TRBV2,TGTGCCAGCAGTGAATCTGGGACAGGGGCGAATACGCAGTATTTT,CASSESGTGANTQYF
.,TRBJ2-1,.,TRBV7-3,TGTGCCAGCAGCCCGAATCCCGGGGACAATGAGCAGTTCTTC,CASSPNPGDNEQFF
.,TRBJ1-1,.,TRBV27,TGTGCCAGCAGTAAATCCAGGGGCACTGAAGCTTTCTTT,CASSKSRGTEAFF
once,TRBJ1-1,.,TRBV21-1,TGTGCCAGCAGCTGTACAATAGCTACAATTCGCACTGAAGCTTTCTTT,CASSCTIATIRTEAFF
.,TRBJ1-1,TRBD1,TRBV20-1,TGCAGTGCTAGTTCCCAGGGGGGTACTGAAGCTTTCTTT,CSASSQGGTEAFF
.,TRBJ2-3,TRBD2,TRBV2,TGTGCCAGCACCCAAGGGACTAGCGGGGGTACAGATACGCAGTATTTT,CASTQGTSGGTDTQYF
.,TRBJ2-7,.,TRBV5-3,TGTGCCAGAAGCCCCCGAGGAGCTATTACCTACGAGCAGTACTTC,CARSPRGAITYEQYF
.,TRBJ2-7,TRBD1,TRBV10-1,TGCGCCAGCGCTATGGGGACAGGGATAAACGAGCAGTACTTC,CASAMGTGINEQYF
few,TRBJ2-7,TRBD1,TRBV19,TGTGCCAGTAGTACTCTTCCGGGACAGGGTATGTGGGAGCAGTACTTC,CASSTLPGQGMWEQYF
.,TRBJ2-1,TRBD1,TRBV28,TGTGCCAGCAGTAGAGCCGGGACAGGGTCAAATGAGCAGTTCTTC,CASSRAGTGSNEQFF
.,TRBJ2-5,.,TRBV7-2,TGTGCCAGCAGCCTACAGATACAAGAGACCCAGTACTTC,CASSLQIQETQYF
few,TRBJ2-6,TRBD1,TRBV5-1,TGCGCTAGCGGGACAGGGGGCTCTGGGGCCAACGTCCTGACTTTC,CASGTGGSGANVLTF
.,TRBJ2-3,TRBD1,TRBV7-2,TGTGCCAGCAGCCCGCGACAGGGGGCAGTCACAGATACGCAGTATTTT,CASSPRQGAVTDTQYF